The TCR beta chain under discussion was sequenced for a study of blood T cell repertoires in COVID-19. Study summary: COVID-19 samples, acute and convalescent, were from the United States, Italy and Spain. From T cells, B-cell-depleted T cells, or PBMCs came the material, which was cDNA or gDNA.

In the original workflow: Reference gene primer amplification yielded estimated nucleated cell counts. Method: immunoSEQ multiplex PCR; TCRdb's copy keeps in-frame clones and lacks some. Clone size and the V and J calls come from that table; the DNA yielded D and trimming. The repertoire has a few hundred thousand clones, approximately 91% of them found once; the top ten carry approximately 2.6%. This clone was counted once. Germline V gives CDR1 SQVTM, CDR2 ANQGSEA. The CDR3 loop spans 15 amino acids. Trimming took off 4 bases at V and 4 bases at J, with 19 bases between the two ends. The Seattle patients, enrolled during active infection, were followed longitudinally.

The sample taken for sequencing was peripheral blood. This sequence joins TRBV29-1 and TRBJ1-2; D not resolved. The TCR comes from a person aged 18-30 years with COVID-19, enrolled during active disease. The CDR3 is CSVAGWLDSPYGYTF. The CDR3 DNA follows: TGCAGCGTTGCAGGTTGGTTGGACTCCCCCTATGGCTACACCTTC.